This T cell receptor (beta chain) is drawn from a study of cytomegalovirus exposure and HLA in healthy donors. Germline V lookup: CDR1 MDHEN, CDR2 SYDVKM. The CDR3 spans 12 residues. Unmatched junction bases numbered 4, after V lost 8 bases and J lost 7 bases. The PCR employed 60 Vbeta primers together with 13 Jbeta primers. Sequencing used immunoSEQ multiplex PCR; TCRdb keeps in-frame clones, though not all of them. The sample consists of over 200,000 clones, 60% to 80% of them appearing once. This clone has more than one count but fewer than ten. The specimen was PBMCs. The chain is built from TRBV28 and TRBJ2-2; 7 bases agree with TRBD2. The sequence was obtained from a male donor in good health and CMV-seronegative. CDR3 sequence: CASGRAVGELFF. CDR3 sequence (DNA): TGTGCCAGCGGGAGGGCTGTCGGGGAGCTGTTTTTT. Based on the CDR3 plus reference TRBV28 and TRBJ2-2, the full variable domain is DVKVTQSSRYLVKRTGEKVFLECVQDMDHENMFWYRQDPGLGLRLIYFSYDVKMKEKGDIPEGYSVSREKKERFSLILESASTNQTSMYLCASGRAVGELFFGEGSRLTVL.